Sequencing of this T cell receptor (beta chain) was carried out in a study of cytomegalovirus exposure and HLA in healthy donors. Turning to the study itself: The approximately 120 validation repertoires were produced on the same platform as the approximately 620 repertoires of the first cohort. This was reported in a later analysis. Findings and limits, study-wide: Cytomegalovirus-associated status was assigned to approximately 160 TCR beta chains.

Only in-frame clones appear in the TCRdb table, and some are missing; sequencing was by immunoSEQ multiplex PCR. The repertoire holds 150,000 to 200,000 clones, with about three quarters as singletons. Germline-derived CDR1 and CDR2 are MDHEN and SYDVKM. Trimming stripped 2 bases from V and 2 bases from J, with 7 bases between. The CDR3 extends over 14 amino acids. The donors were members of the validation cohort comprising approximately 120 subjects, separate from the roughly 650-subject first cohort. This clone showed up just a few times. Its antigen is not identified. The sequenced material came from PBMCs. The rearrangement uses TRBV28 and TRBJ1-5; D might be TRBD1 (5 bases). This sequence was found in a woman in her 30s in good health and CMV-seronegative. This CDR3 reads CASSLIRGNQPQHF. Written as DNA, the CDR3 is TGTGCCAGCAGTTTAATCAGGGGCAATCAGCCCCAGCATTTT.